The 7 T cell receptor beta chains in this list originate from one sample, sequenced in a study of cytomegalovirus exposure and HLA in healthy donors. Profiled with immunoSEQ multiplex PCR; TCRdb holds only in-frame clones, not every one. The data show some 240,000 clones, approximately 86% seen once. Sequencing input: PBMCs. The receptors derive from a woman aged 25-40 years in good health and CMV-seropositive.

The J gene is TRBJ2-1, the V gene TRBV19; D is perhaps TRBD1 (6 bases). CDR1 is LNHDA, CDR2 SQIVND, per germline (reference sequence). This CDR3 is 14 amino acids long. The germline V and J ends were trimmed by 1 base and 8 bases, with 12 bases remaining between them. The DNA for the CDR3 is TGTGCCAGTAGTATAGGGTTAGGGGGTGATGAGCAGTTCTTC. The encoded protein is CASSIGLGGDEQFF.

The chain joins TRBV27 to TRBJ1-1; possible D gene TRBD1, 6 bases. The CDR3 sequence is 15 residues long. Germline CDR1 MNHEY, CDR2 SMNVEV (reference sequence). Deletions cut 6 bases from V and 4 bases from J, with 18 bases between. CDR3 sequence reads: CASSSIQGVRTEAFF. Here the CDR3 DNA reads TGTGCCAGCAGCTCAATACAGGGTGTACGCACTGAAGCTTTCTTT.

This chain joins TRBV5-1 and TRBJ2-7; D may be TRBD2 (7 bases). V was shortened by 4 bases and J by 6 bases, with 20 bases between the two germline ends. From germline, CDR1 is SGHRS and CDR2 YFSETQ. This CDR3 contains 15 residues. In DNA, the CDR3 is TGCGCCAGCAGCCCGCCCCGGGGGGCAGAGAGCGAGCAGTACTTC. This translates into CASSPPRGAESEQYF.

The rearrangement links TRBV5-6 to TRBJ2-7; weak D call: TRBD2 (6 bases). In germline, CDR1 is SGHDT, CDR2 YYEEEE. This CDR3 is 15 amino acids long. Trimming shortened V by 1 base and J by 5 bases, and 16 bases separated the two germline ends. The CDR3 nucleotides read TGTGCCAGCAGCTTGTTCGGCGGGACCCCTCACGAGCAGTACTTC. It yields the protein CASSLFGGTPHEQYF.

The rearrangement links TRBV7-2 to TRBJ2-1; 9 nucleotides line up with TRBD2. The germline V gene encodes CDR1 SGHTA and CDR2 FQGNSA. The CDR3 runs to 16 residues. The J segment lost 3 bases and the V segment lost 5 bases, leaving 8 bases of the junction unmatched. As DNA, the CDR3 is TGTGCCAGCAGCCCGAGACTAGCGGCAAGCTACAATGAGCAGTTCTTC. Translation: CASSPRLAASYNEQFF.

The rearrangement joins TRBV29-1 to TRBJ2-2; D may be TRBD1 (6 bases). Looked up from germline, CDR1 is SQVTM and CDR2 is ANQGSEA. The germline V and J ends were trimmed by 5 bases and 2 bases, with 12 bases remaining between them. The CDR3 is 14 residues long. The CDR3 sequence: CSVRQDTNTGELFF. The CDR3 DNA reads TGCAGCGTTCGACAGGACACCAACACCGGGGAGCTGTTTTTT.

The V and J genes are TRBV6-5 and TRBJ2-1; 8 bases match TRBD2. CDR3 size: 13 residues. The V gene's germline CDR1 is MNHEY and CDR2 SVGAGI. The ends lost 7 bases at V and 8 bases at J; junction bases unmatched: 7. Here the CDR3 reads CASTPGLAHEQFF. DNA of the CDR3: TGTGCCAGCACCCCTGGACTAGCCCATGAGCAGTTCTTC.